The T cell receptor (beta chain) under discussion was sequenced for a study of cytomegalovirus exposure and HLA in healthy donors (dated 2017 in TCRdb). In terms of the full investigation: In an earlier analysis of 550 to 750 of the donors, 276 Gb of sequence data and roughly 100 million unique TCR beta sequences from 150 million to 200 million T cells were reported. An early release covering some 640 HLA-typed donors comprised approximately 300 gigabases of sequencing data and around 80 million unique TCR sequences. Among the roughly 400 genotyped donors, around 81% belonged to the genetic ancestry cluster associated with self-reported Caucasian donors. The study aimed to test whether signatures of past pathogen exposure could be identified by cataloging public T cell receptors. The T cell repertoires of 700 or so subjects were profiled by immunosequencing and related to cytomegalovirus serostatus. In addition to the first cohort of roughly 700 subjects, a separate validation cohort of 130 or so different subjects was used. High-throughput TCR immunosequencing, statistical association of individual TCRs with disease status, and machine learning were combined to predict cytomegalovirus infection status. A later analysis re-examined previously published TCR beta repertoires from hundreds of donors and added high-resolution HLA genotyping to investigate patterns of TCR occurrence. Rather than using new phenotypic data, the later analysis identified candidate immune exposures from TCR beta sequences and from how often those sequences occurred across donors. In an earlier analysis of 587 of the donors, high-throughput TCR beta sequencing was used to judge whether each TCR beta V gene segment behaved as functional or pseudogenic. Donor age, sex, ethnicity and CMV serostatus were compiled alongside the repertoire data. A later genetic analysis took genome-wide SNP genotypes for about three fifths of the roughly 700 donors and used that subset as a discovery cohort. All discovery cohort repertoires had been generated using a single sequencing platform. Class I and class II HLA loci were covered by the typing at four-digit resolution. Typing coverage varied by locus: roughly 620-640 donors for A, B, C, DRB1 and DQB1; approximately 560 for DQA1; about 590 for DPA1; around 490 for DPB1. Four to six DR-DQ haplotypes were handled as single units for association and clustering, since linkage in the cohort was strong. Among about 400 genotyped donors of the cohort, an average of about 220,000 unique TCR beta nucleotide sequences was sequenced per donor, of which roughly 18% were non-productive. Here is what the overall study found, with its caveats: Across donors, most TCR sequences were observed very rarely, whereas some public TCRs were present in many individuals. In the study, about 150 TCR beta chains were listed as associated with cytomegalovirus. V-gene and J-gene trimming of TCR beta chains was associated with a missense DCLRE1C variant in a later genetic analysis, and the association was replicated in an independent cohort. The sequencing pipeline was judged likely to have produced a cluster of highly shared sequence variants as a technical artifact. Because the 87-base-pair reads could not distinguish some IMGT-functional V segments, including TRBV6-2 and TRBV6-3, those segments were excluded. Strong co-occurrence of HLA alleles, especially DR and DQ, made assigning TCR associations to individual alleles difficult. A further reported finding was that TCR beta sequences accurately predicted the HLA-A and HLA-B alleles for most subjects in the first cohort. In a later analysis, HLA-associated TCR beta chains showed more clonal expansion and lower generation probabilities than non-associated chains that were equally common. For the cohort, immune exposure information was limited to CMV serostatus. A later analysis found that most CMV-associated TCR beta chains appeared HLA-restricted, with HLA associations seemingly driven largely by CMV exposure. Because counts were too low, under 20 rarely observed V segments, including chromosome 9 orphons, were left out of the earlier analysis of approximately 580 of the donors. Because some donors lacked HLA typing at each locus, the association tests relied only on the typed subset. Linkage disequilibrium might explain the correlated functional status among segregating V segments, but an unknown experimental factor could not be ruled out. This cohort had only TCR beta chains sequenced, and the lack of alpha or paired-chain data limited which features could be detected. Presence/absence analyses assumed roughly uniform sequencing depth across donors, an assumption that may not hold. A later analysis found that TCR association rates varied across HLA loci, with DRB1 alleles showing the most associated TCRs and HLA-C alleles the fewest. According to a later analysis, parvovirus B19, influenza, CMV and Epstein-Barr virus appeared linked to several top co-occurrence clusters. In a later analysis, about 17,000 TCR beta sequences were associated with specific HLA alleles at a false discovery rate of 0.05. In a later genetic analysis, fewer N-insertions in productive TCRs were reported among donors in an Asian-associated ancestry cluster than the roughly 640-donor mean. Three of the identified cytomegalovirus-associated TCR beta chains were confirmed in vitro to be specific for cytomegalovirus antigens. An earlier analysis of 587 of the donors showed that most TCR beta V segments appeared in productive rearrangements either about 90% or about 30% of the time, which broadly matched IMGT annotations. According to the authors, the approach could potentially be generalized to other disease states and immunological phenotypes. The classifier was reported to diagnose cytomegalovirus status with high specificity and sensitivity in both the original and validation cohorts.

The cohort consisted of fewer than 700 healthy bone marrow donors. All cohort members were sampled while nominally healthy, although unrecorded immune exposures were likely present. The donor was CMV seropositive and belonged to the group of about 290 seropositive cohort members. Each donor provided a peripheral blood sample, and peripheral blood mononuclear cells were used for TCR beta sequencing. The Qiagen DNeasy Blood Extraction Kit was used to extract genomic DNA from the blood cell samples. Including cysteine and phenylalanine, the CDR3 has 15 amino acids. The CDR3 DNA has 45 bases and is translated from base 1. V and J are trimmed by 3 bases and 8 bases, and the gene matches miss 12 bases of the junction. CDR1 and CDR2 are read off the germline V gene as SGHRS and YFSETQ. Receptor amplification or capture employed the immunoSEQ multiplex PCR assay. The multiplex PCR relied on a mix of 60 forward primers for TCR Vbeta segments and 13 reverse primers for TCR Jbeta segments. A multiplex PCR assay on genomic DNA amplified the CDR3 region of rearranged TCR beta genes. The Illumina HiSeq System was used to sequence the amplified TCR beta libraries as 87-base-pair reads. As for the authors' bioinformatics: Across the 700 or so repertoires, a later analysis counted 80 million or so unique TCR beta chains, 9.5 million to 12 million of which were shared by at least two donors. To remove PCR and sequencing errors, raw reads were error-corrected and collapsed into unique sequences using a nearest-neighbor algorithm that merged closely related sequences. To assign V, D and J gene segments, CDR3 sequences were aligned to IMGT reference sequences. For a sequence to be retained, at least a six-nucleotide match to both a V gene segment and a J gene segment was required. A rearrangement counted as productive if the CDR3 had no stop codons and remained in frame with V and J, and every other rearrangement counted as non-productive. CDR3 was defined according to IMGT convention as the region running from the second conserved V-encoded cysteine to the conserved J-encoded phenylalanine. In an earlier analysis of around 640 of the donors, sequences lacking an unambiguous match to a single V gene segment were excluded. In an earlier analysis of 500 to 750 of the donors, V segments were called functional above 56.7% productive rearrangements and were called segregating when the between-donor standard deviation exceeded 5%. A statistical classification framework was built for diagnosing cytomegalovirus status from the catalog of TCR beta chain sequences. V and J gene assignment, in a later analysis, came from comparing TCR nucleotide sequences with IMGT/GENE-DB human TR gene sequences. In a later analysis, CDR3 sequences and most-parsimonious VDJ recombination scenarios were assigned using the TCRdist pipeline. In a later analysis, each TCR beta chain was defined by its CDR3 amino acid sequence together with its V-gene family, and reads lacking a unique V-gene family were excluded. In a later analysis, 550 to 650 highly shared, low-generation-probability nucleotide sequences were removed to address suspected cross-contamination and a sequencing artifact. A later analysis calculated a clonal expansion index for each public chain from normalized within-repertoire ranks of inferred template counts. A later analysis computed generation probabilities with a VDJ recombination model fitted to out-of-frame rearrangements, and checked the results against IGoR. In a later analysis, hypergeometric tests were used to score TCR-TCR, TCR-HLA and TCR-CMV co-occurrence, with a repertoire-size bias correction applied to TCR pairs. To estimate false discovery rates, a later analysis permuted the HLA or CMV assignments 20 times. In a later analysis, co-occurring TCRs were grouped using DBSCAN, with TCRdist sequence similarity added in when clustering inside HLA-allele-positive subsets. Repertoires with fewer than 30,000 or more than 120,000 public chains were left out of co-occurrence clustering, as were several repertoires with anomalous nucleotide sharing. TCRdb re-hosts the immuneACCESS table, in-frame sequences only. Its copies lack some clones; in the studies checked, an unresolved V gene accounts for under half of them, and the cause for the rest is not known. V and J calls and clone size are those listed in that table; D and trimming were worked out from the DNA. This sample holds roughly 130,000 clones; around four fifths were observed only once. Together, the top ten hold 1% to 1.5% of the sample.

Worth noting for this clone: Its antigen has not been determined. Base qualities are not at hand, and no much larger clone is one base apart.

Recombination linked TRBV5-1 to TRBJ1-1; 8 bases in between match TRBD1. This clonotype was sampled from a male donor in good health and CMV-seropositive. Sequenced: PBMCs. The DNA reads as follows: TGCGCCAGCAGCTCACAGGGGGAAGGTGGTATCGAAGCTTTCTTT. It is translated as CASSSQGEGGIEAFF.